One sample yielded the 25 T cell receptor beta chains listed below, sequenced in a study of T cells expressing NK-cell markers. TCRdb re-called the 5' RACE reads and shows each CDR3 protein once, DNA omitted. Its listing shows about 410,000 distinct CDR3 sequences. The specimen was blood T cells: a sorted CD56 or NKG2C T cell subset, CD4+ or CD8+ T cells, or bulk PBMC T cells (not recorded which). These receptor sequences come from a woman between 45 and 60 years old in good health.

The chain recombines TRBV4-2 with TRBJ2-3; the D call from TCRdb, TRBD2, cannot be confirmed without DNA. In germline, CDR1 is LGHNA, CDR2 YNFKEQ. CDR3 length equals 13 residues. CDR3 protein: CASGQALRDTQYF.

This rearrangement joins TRBV6-6 to TRBJ2-1; without DNA, the TCRdb call of TRBD2 cannot be checked. This CDR3 has 15 amino acids. CDR1 is MNHNY and CDR2 is SVGAGI in the germline V gene (reference sequence). The CDR3 loop reads CASSPPGRPKNEQFF.

The chain recombines TRBV12-3 or TRBV12-4 with TRBJ1-2. The length of the CDR3 is 17 residues. The CDR3 reads CASSLAGGAGRDYGYTF.

This rearrangement joins TRBV5-1 to TRBJ1-1; TCRdb returns TRBD1, unconfirmable since there is no DNA. Germline CDR1 SGHRS, CDR2 YFSETQ. CDR3 size: 13 residues. The CDR3 sequence: CASSPHRDSEAFF.

This sequence joins TRBV5-6 and TRBJ2-5. The germline gives CDR1 SGHDT, CDR2 YYEEEE. The CDR3 is 13 amino acids. The CDR3 sequence is CASSLADQETQYF.

This sequence joins TRBV29-1 and TRBJ1-2; TCRdb indicates TRBD1, and absent DNA this call remains unverified. This CDR3 region has 12 residues. Germline CDR1 and CDR2: SQVTM and ANQGSEA. The CDR3 sequence: CSVRTGVNGYTF.

The V and J genes are TRBV5-1 and TRBJ1-2; without DNA, the TCRdb call of TRBD1 cannot be checked. The germline V gene encodes CDR1 SGHRS and CDR2 YFSETQ. The CDR3 is 15 amino acids. The CDR3 protein is CASSLAGAWNYGYTF.

The chain uses TRBV12-3 or TRBV12-4 and TRBJ2-1; TCRdb indicates TRBD1, and absent DNA this call remains unverified. The CDR3 is made up of 16 amino acids. The CDR3 region is CASTSGGLISRNEQFF.

This chain joins TRBV7-9 and TRBJ2-1; absent DNA, TCRdb's TRBD1 call cannot be checked. CDR1 is SEHNR, CDR2 FQNEAQ, per germline (reference sequence). The CDR3 is 15 amino acids. The CDR3 sequence: CASSSRTGAYNEQFF.

The V and J genes are TRBV14 and TRBJ2-1; TCRdb proposes TRBD2, but this gene call is untestable without DNA. CDR3 length: 19 residues. CDR1 is SGHDN and CDR2 is FVKESK in the germline V gene. The CDR3 sequence: CASSQGSTPVTRRYGEQFF.

The rearrangement links TRBV10-3 to TRBJ2-1; the D gene TCRdb calls, TRBD1, cannot be checked with no DNA. Germline V gene data show CDR1 as ENHRY and CDR2 as SYGVKD. CDR3 size: 13 residues. The CDR3 loop reads CAISAFVQGEQFF.

The J gene is TRBJ2-1, the V gene TRBV5-1; the TCRdb D gene call, TRBD1, has no DNA to confirm it. This CDR3 region has 14 residues. Germline V gene lookup returns CDR1 SGHRS and CDR2 YFSETQ. The chain's CDR3 is CASRRLGPGSEQFF. Full variable domain (remainder filled in from reference TRBV5-1 and TRBJ2-1): KAGVTQTPRYLIKTRGQQVTLSCSPISGHRSVSWYQQTPGQGLQFLFEYFSETQRNKGNFPGRFSGRQFSNSRSEMNVSTLELGDSALYLCASRRLGPGSEQFFGPGTRLTVL.

The V call is TRBV6-1, the J call TRBJ1-1. Per germline, CDR1 MNHNS and CDR2 SASEGT. CDR3 length: 11 residues. The CDR3 region is CALRRNTEAFF.

This rearrangement joins TRBV9 to TRBJ1-1; no DNA is available, so the TRBD1 call from TCRdb remains unchecked. Germline CDR1 is SGDLS and CDR2 is YYNGEE. The CDR3 contains 14 residues. CDR3 sequence: CASSAPIPGTEAFF.

The rearrangement joins TRBV7-9 to TRBJ2-3; as DNA is missing, the TRBD1 call by TCRdb cannot be tested. This CDR3 has 16 residues. CDR1 and CDR2 from the germline V gene are SEHNR and FQNEAQ (reference sequence). This CDR3 reads CASSLVGRGHEDTQYF.

The J gene is TRBJ1-4, the V gene TRBV20-1; TCRdb selects TRBD1, and the lack of DNA leaves this call unchecked. Germline V lookup: CDR1 DFQATT, CDR2 SNEGSKA (reference sequence). The CDR3 has 11 amino acids. This CDR3 is CSAAQGLKLFF.

V and J are TRBV20-1 and TRBJ1-1; as DNA is missing, the TRBD1 call by TCRdb cannot be tested. Germline V gene data show CDR1 as DFQATT and CDR2 as SNEGSKA (reference sequence). This CDR3 is 17 amino acids long. The CDR3: CSARDLGTGGWATEAFF.

The J gene is TRBJ2-2, the V gene TRBV4-1; TCRdb designates TRBD2, a call that cannot be tested without DNA. Per the germline V gene, CDR1 is MGHRA and CDR2 is YSYEKL. The CDR3 is 16 amino acids. The CDR3: CASSQGGLLNTGELFF.

This chain uses TRBV12-3 or TRBV12-4 with TRBJ2-2; there is no DNA to check the TCRdb D call of TRBD1. This CDR3 has 13 amino acids. Here the CDR3 reads CATGTLNTGELFF.

The chain has TRBV7-7 and TRBJ2-1. This CDR3 is built from 13 residues. Germline V gene data show CDR1 as SSHAT and CDR2 as FNYEAQ (reference sequence). CDR3: CASSLTWDNEQFF. Filled out from reference TRBV7-7 and TRBJ2-1, the complete variable domain reads GAGVSQSPRYKVTKRGQDVTLRCDPISSHATLYWYQQALGQGPEFLTYFNYEAQPDKSGLPSDRFSAERPEGSISTLTIQRTEQRDSAMYRCASSLTWDNEQFFGPGTRLTVL.

The rearrangement uses TRBV7-9 and TRBJ2-1; the TCRdb call, TRBD1, lacks DNA for checking. Looked up from germline, CDR1 is SEHNR and CDR2 is FQNEAQ (reference sequence). The CDR3 sequence is 16 residues long. The CDR3: CASSLGVGGVSDEQFF.

The chain links TRBV24-1 to TRBJ2-7. CDR3 length equals 13 residues. CDR1 is KGHDR, CDR2 SFDVKD, per germline. CDR3 region: CATSDSAGYEQYF.

V gene TRBV6-2 or TRBV6-3 combines with J gene TRBJ2-2; without DNA, the TCRdb call of TRBD2 cannot be checked. CDR1 is MNHEY, CDR2 SVGEGT, per germline. This CDR3 is built from 15 residues. The CDR3 is CASSPLGGDAGELFF.

J is TRBJ1-4 and V is TRBV12-3 or TRBV12-4. The length of the CDR3 is 17 residues. CDR3 protein: CASRDRKRVATNEKLFF.

J is TRBJ1-1 and V is TRBV11-2; without DNA, the TCRdb call of TRBD1 cannot be checked. Germline V gene sequence: CDR1 SGHAT, CDR2 FQNNGV. This CDR3 has 16 amino acids. The CDR3 sequence is CASSLVGRGQNTEAFF.